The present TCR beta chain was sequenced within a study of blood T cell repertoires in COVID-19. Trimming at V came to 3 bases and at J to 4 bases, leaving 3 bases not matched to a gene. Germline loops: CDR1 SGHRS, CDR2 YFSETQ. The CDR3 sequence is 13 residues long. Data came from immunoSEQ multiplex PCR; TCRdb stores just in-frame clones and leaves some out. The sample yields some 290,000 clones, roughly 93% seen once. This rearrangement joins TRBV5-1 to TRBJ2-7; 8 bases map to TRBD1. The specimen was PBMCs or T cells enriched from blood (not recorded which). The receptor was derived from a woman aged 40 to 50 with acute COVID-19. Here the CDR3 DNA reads TGCGCCAGCAGCTCGACAGGGGTTTACGAGCAGTACTTC. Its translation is CASSSTGVYEQYF.